This T cell receptor (beta chain) was found in a study of early T cells in non-severe SARS-CoV-2 infection listed by TCRdb under 2021. Looking at the study overall: Because TCR sequencing relied on bulk RNA taken from unsorted whole blood, pairing of alpha and beta chains was not possible. What the authors observed across the whole study: VDJdb matching was skewed toward anti-spike CD8 responses, so virus-specific expansions were likely underestimated and private and CD4 specificities were missed.

The method was 5' RACE. Instrument used: NextSeq 500. In the TCR library protocol, unique molecular identifiers were attached to individual cDNA molecules to correct for PCR bias and sequencing error. Both TCR alpha and beta chains were sequenced, and tight co-correlation was observed between alpha and beta sequence abundances in each sample. In the paper's pipeline: Decombinator V4 was used to annotate TCR sequences for V gene, J gene and CDR3. TCRs were defined as expanded if a significant change between any two time points was detected under a Poisson model with p below 0.0001. TCR abundances were normalised to the total number of TCRs sequenced in each sample and reported as counts per million. TRAV1-2 paired with TRAJ12, TRAJ20 or TRAJ33 defined MAIT TCRs, while TRAV10 paired with TRAJ18 defined iNKT TCRs. VDJdb, accessed 1 November 2021, was searched for CMV, EBV and SARS-CoV-2 annotated TCRs, with TCRs annotated for multiple antigens excluded. Using fastp trimming at Q25 and MiXCR clonotype assembly, TCRdb reanalyzed the public sequencing data and kept in-frame beta chains. Every CDR3 protein is listed once, alongside the most common genes and DNA of its rows. The V and J calls and clone size come from TCRdb's table, not from the authors' own analysis. The sample table holds about 72,000 distinct CDR3 sequences, of which over 9% were seen once. Of the sample, about 8.3% falls within the top ten clones.

A case-control design nested within a healthcare worker cohort in London, UK, was used, with weekly nasopharyngeal swab PCR tests and blood sampling performed. Healthcare workers were enrolled in the week of the UK lockdown, from 23 to 31 March 2020, and were followed every week for up to about 16 weeks. The CDR3 runs 15 residues from the cysteine to the phenylalanine. Just the 45-base CDR3 DNA is kept, in frame starting at base 1. The CDR1 and CDR2 encoded by the germline V gene (reference sequence) are SGHKS and YYEKEE. A distance of 20 bases separates the germline ends of V and J, which lose 1 base and 9 bases respectively. Of note for this clonotype: Its antigen is unknown. No base quality information exists; no much larger clone differs at one position.

This receptor was obtained from an adult who was a healthcare worker with PCR-confirmed SARS-CoV-2 infection or an uninfected control (not recorded which). Specimen: whole blood, collected at baseline. The sequence joins TRBV5-5 to TRBJ2-7; the D call is possibly TRBD1 or TRBD2, each sharing 5 bases. The base sequence is TGTGCCAGCAGCTTGTACGAGGGACCGATCACGCCGCAGTACTTC. Its protein product is CASSLYEGPITPQYF.